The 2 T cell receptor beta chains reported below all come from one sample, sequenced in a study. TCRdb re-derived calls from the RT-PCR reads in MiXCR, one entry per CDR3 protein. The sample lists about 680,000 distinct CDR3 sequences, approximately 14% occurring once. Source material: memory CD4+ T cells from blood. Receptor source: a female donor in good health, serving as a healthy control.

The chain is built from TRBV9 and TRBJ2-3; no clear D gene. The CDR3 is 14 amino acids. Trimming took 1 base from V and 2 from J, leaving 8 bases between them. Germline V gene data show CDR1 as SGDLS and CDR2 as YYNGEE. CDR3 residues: CASSVTTNTDTQYF. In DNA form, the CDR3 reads TGTGCCAGCAGCGTAACGACGAACACAGATACGCAGTATTTT.

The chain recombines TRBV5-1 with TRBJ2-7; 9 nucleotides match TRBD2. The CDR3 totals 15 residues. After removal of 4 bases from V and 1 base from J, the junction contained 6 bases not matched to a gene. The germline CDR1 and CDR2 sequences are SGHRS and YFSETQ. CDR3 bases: TGCGCCAGCAGCGCGGGGGGGGGCAGATCCTACGAGCAGTACTTC. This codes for CASSAGGGRSYEQYF.